The 12 T cell receptor beta chains below were found in one sample sequenced in a study of siplizumab effects on memory and regulatory T cells. The table came from immunoSEQ multiplex PCR; TCRdb's copy has only in-frame clones and leaves some out. The top ten clones hold about 1.1% of a sample with some 56,000 clones, 95% to 98% of them seen once. Sequencing used naive CD8+ T cells sorted from blood. These receptors all stem from a human donor in good health.

This chain joins TRBV6-1 and TRBJ1-5; D unclear. The V gene lost 4 bases and the J gene lost 2 bases, with 9 bases spanning the gap. The CDR3 runs 14 residues. Germline CDR1 reads MNHNS; CDR2 reads SASEGT. The CDR3 protein is CASSVGSGNQPQHF. CDR3 nucleotides: TGTGCCAGCAGTGTCGGTTCGGGCAATCAGCCCCAGCATTTT.

V and J are TRBV7-8 and TRBJ1-1; D gene uncertain. Trimming took off 5 bases at V and 5 bases at J, with 18 bases between the two ends. Germline lookup yields CDR1 SGHVS and CDR2 FQNEAQ. This CDR3 comprises 15 residues. This CDR3 reads CASSPFIGVLTEAFF. The CDR3 DNA is TGTGCCAGCAGCCCCTTTATCGGGGTCTTAACTGAAGCTTTCTTT.

This chain joins TRBV5-1 and TRBJ2-7, with D uncertain. Germline V gene sequence: CDR1 SGHRS, CDR2 YFSETQ. The CDR3 is 13 amino acids. The V and J ends lost 5 bases and 7 bases respectively, with 16 bases between them. CDR3 residues: CASRSEIPTEQYF. DNA for the CDR3: TGCGCCAGCAGGAGTGAAATTCCTACGGAGCAGTACTTC.

The chain couples TRBV5-5 to TRBJ1-3, with 9 positions matching TRBD1. V dropped 1 base and J dropped 4; count of bases not matched to a gene: 3. Per germline, CDR1 SGHKS and CDR2 YYEKEE (reference sequence). This CDR3 spans 15 amino acids. Written as DNA, the CDR3 is TGTGCCAGCAGCTTGCACAGGGGGCCGGGAAACACCATATATTTT. Protein product: CASSLHRGPGNTIYF.

This chain joins TRBV27 and TRBJ2-7; no reliable D call. Per the germline V gene, CDR1 is MNHEY and CDR2 is SMNVEV (reference sequence). V was cut by 3 bases and J by 2 bases, with 8 bases left in between. The CDR3 loop spans 13 amino acids. CDR3 sequence reads: CASSFGYTYEQYF. The CDR3, as DNA: TGTGCCAGCAGTTTCGGCTATACCTACGAGCAGTACTTC.

The chain joins TRBV6-1 to TRBJ2-1, with 11 bases identical to TRBD2. V lost 0 bases and J lost 3; bases outside the gene matches: 4. The V gene's germline CDR1 is MNHNS and CDR2 SASEGT. This CDR3 comprises 17 residues. The CDR3: CASSEALGLAVYNEQFF. The CDR3 nucleotides are TGTGCCAGCAGTGAAGCCCTGGGACTAGCGGTCTACAATGAGCAGTTCTTC.

V usage is TRBV5-8 and J usage is TRBJ2-1; D uncertain. Deletions cut 3 bases from V and 5 bases from J, with 27 bases between. Germline V gives CDR1 SGHTS, CDR2 YDEGEE. The CDR3 has 19 amino acids. In DNA, the CDR3 is TGTGCCAGCAGCTGGATCCCCTACGAGTCCAGCAACCAGAACAATGAGCAGTTCTTC. It specifies CASSWIPYESSNQNNEQFF.

The gene calls are TRBV9 and TRBJ1-1; D is possibly TRBD1 (6 bases). This CDR3 contains 14 residues. Trimming cost V 3 bases and J 6 bases, with 15 bases left between them. Germline CDR1 SGDLS, CDR2 YYNGEE. CDR3 protein: CASSDAGVSPEAFF. In nucleotides, the CDR3 is TGTGCCAGCAGCGATGCAGGGGTTTCGCCTGAAGCTTTCTTT.

V and J are TRBV7-8 and TRBJ2-7; tentative D call: TRBD2 (6 bases). The CDR3 loop spans 15 amino acids. V was trimmed by 5 bases and J by 5 bases, leaving 19 bases between them. The germline gives CDR1 SGHVS, CDR2 FQNEAQ. CDR3 nucleotides: TGTGCCAGCAGCACGCCGGGACTTCCTTCCCACGAGCAGTACTTC. This codes for CASSTPGLPSHEQYF.

This clone was observed a single time. The chain employs TRBV28 and TRBJ2-7; unclear D gene. CDR1 is MDHEN, CDR2 SYDVKM, per germline. The length of the CDR3 is 13 residues. The V gene lost 3 bases and the J gene lost 1 base, with 7 bases spanning the gap. DNA for the CDR3: TGTGCCAGCAGTTTTTTCCGTTCCTACGAGCAGTACTTC. This gives the protein CASSFFRSYEQYF.

This chain links TRBV9 with TRBJ2-5; 7 bases fit TRBD2. CDR3 length: 14 residues. Germline CDR1 SGDLS, CDR2 YYNGEE. V trimming: 7 bases; J trimming: 5 bases; junction bases outside the gene matches: 11. The CDR3 DNA follows: TGTGCCAGCTGTAACGGGAGGCCTGGGGAGACCCAGTACTTC. This sequence encodes CASCNGRPGETQYF. The entire variable domain, with the rest obtained from reference TRBV9 and TRBJ2-5, is as follows: DSGVTQTPKHLITATGQRVTLRCSPRSGDLSVYWYQQSLDQGLQFLIQYYNGEERAKGNILERFSAQQFPDLHSELNLSSLELGDSALYFCASCNGRPGETQYFGPGTRLLVL.

The chain joins TRBV19 to TRBJ2-7; 8 bases map to TRBD2. Germline CDR1 is LNHDA and CDR2 is SQIVND (reference sequence). This CDR3 has 14 amino acids. V shed 3 bases and J 4 bases; nucleotides not matched to a gene: 5. The CDR3 loop reads CASSISGGRYEQYF. CDR3 nucleotides: TGTGCCAGTAGTATTTCGGGCGGGAGGTACGAGCAGTACTTC.